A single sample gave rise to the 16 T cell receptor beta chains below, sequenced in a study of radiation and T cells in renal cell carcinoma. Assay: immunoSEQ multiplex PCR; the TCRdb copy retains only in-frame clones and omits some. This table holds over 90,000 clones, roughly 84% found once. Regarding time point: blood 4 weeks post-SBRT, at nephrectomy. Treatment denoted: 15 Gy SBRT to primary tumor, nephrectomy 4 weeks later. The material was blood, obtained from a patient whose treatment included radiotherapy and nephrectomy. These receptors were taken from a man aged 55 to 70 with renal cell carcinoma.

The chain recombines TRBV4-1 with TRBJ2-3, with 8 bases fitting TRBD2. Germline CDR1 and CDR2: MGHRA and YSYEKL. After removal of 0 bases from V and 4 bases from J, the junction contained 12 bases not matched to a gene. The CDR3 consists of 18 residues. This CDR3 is CASSQDNRGGVGADTQYF. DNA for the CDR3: TGCGCCAGCAGCCAAGATAATCGGGGGGGTGTAGGGGCAGATACGCAGTATTTT.

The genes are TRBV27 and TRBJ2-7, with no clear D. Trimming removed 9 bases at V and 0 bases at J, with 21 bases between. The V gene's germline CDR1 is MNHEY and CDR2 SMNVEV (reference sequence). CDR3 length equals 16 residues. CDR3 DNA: TGTGCCAGTCAGGCTATCCCGACGCCCGCCTCCTACGAGCAGTACTTC. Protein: CASQAIPTPASYEQYF.

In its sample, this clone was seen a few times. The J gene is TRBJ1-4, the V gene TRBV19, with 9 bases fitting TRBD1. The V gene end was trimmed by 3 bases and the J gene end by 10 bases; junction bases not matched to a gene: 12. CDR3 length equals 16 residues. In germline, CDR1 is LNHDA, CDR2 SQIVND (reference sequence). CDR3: CASSMFSGTGSGKLFF. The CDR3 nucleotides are TGTGCCAGTAGTATGTTCTCCGGGACAGGGTCGGGAAAACTGTTTTTT.

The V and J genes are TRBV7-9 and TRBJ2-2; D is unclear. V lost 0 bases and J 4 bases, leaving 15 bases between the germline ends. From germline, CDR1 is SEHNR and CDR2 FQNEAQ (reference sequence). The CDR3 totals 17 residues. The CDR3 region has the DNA TGTGCCAGCAGCTTAGCGATCCAGGCCCGTCCCACCGGGGAGCTGTTTTTT. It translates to CASSLAIQARPTGELFF.

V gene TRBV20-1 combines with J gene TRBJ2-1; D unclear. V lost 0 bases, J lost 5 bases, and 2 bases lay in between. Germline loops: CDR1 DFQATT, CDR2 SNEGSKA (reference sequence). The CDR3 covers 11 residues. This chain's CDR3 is CSARDDNEQFF. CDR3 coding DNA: TGCAGTGCTAGAGATGACAATGAGCAGTTCTTC.

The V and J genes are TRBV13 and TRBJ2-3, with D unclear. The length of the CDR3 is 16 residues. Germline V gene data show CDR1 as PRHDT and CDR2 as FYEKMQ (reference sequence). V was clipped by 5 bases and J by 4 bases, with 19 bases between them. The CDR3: CASSPPAGPNADTQYF. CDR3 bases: TGTGCCAGCAGCCCCCCAGCCGGGCCGAATGCAGATACGCAGTATTTT.

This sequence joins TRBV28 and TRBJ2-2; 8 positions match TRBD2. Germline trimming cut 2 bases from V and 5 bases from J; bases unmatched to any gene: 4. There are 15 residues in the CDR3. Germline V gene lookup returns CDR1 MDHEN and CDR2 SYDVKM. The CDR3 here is CASSLRTSPTGELFF. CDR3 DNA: TGTGCCAGCAGTTTAAGGACTAGCCCAACCGGGGAGCTGTTTTTT.

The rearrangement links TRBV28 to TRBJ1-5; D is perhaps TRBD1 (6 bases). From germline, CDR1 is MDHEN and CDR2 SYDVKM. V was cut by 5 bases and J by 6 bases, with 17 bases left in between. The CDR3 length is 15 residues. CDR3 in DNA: TGTGCCAGCAGTCGCCCCACAGGGTCGCGTCAGCCCCAGCATTTT. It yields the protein CASSRPTGSRQPQHF.

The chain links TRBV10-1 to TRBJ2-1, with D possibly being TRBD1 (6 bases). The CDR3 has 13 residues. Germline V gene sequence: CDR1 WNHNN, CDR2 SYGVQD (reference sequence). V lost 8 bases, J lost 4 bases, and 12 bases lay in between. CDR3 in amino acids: CASRVQGYNEQFF. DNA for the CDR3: TGCGCCAGCCGGGTGCAGGGGTACAATGAGCAGTTCTTC.

DNA of the CDR3: TGTGCCACCAGCAGTGGGGCCCCGGACAGGGGCTACGAGCAGTACTTC. Translating it yields CATSSGAPDRGYEQYF. V usage is TRBV15 and J usage is TRBJ2-7; 9 bases match TRBD1. The CDR3 spans 16 residues. The V segment lost 3 bases and the J segment 3 bases; nucleotides outside the gene matches: 9. Germline V gives CDR1 LNHNV, CDR2 YYDKDF (reference sequence).

The CDR3 coding sequence is TGTGCCAGCATTCGGGACAGGTCCTTCTACGAGCAGTACTTC. Its translation is CASIRDRSFYEQYF. The chain carries TRBV6-1 and TRBJ2-7, with TRBD1 matching 8 bases. CDR1 is MNHNS and CDR2 is SASEGT in the germline V gene. V was pared by 7 bases and J by 3 bases, with 8 bases of the junction left unmatched. CDR3 length: 14 amino acids.

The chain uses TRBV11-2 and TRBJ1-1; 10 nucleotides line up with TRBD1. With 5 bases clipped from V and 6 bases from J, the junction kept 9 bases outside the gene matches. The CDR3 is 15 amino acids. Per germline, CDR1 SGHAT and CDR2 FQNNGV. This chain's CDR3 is CASSPDRGRFSEAFF. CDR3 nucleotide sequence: TGTGCCAGCAGCCCCGACAGGGGGCGATTCTCTGAAGCTTTCTTT.

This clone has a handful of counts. The CDR3 bases are TGTGCCAGCTCAGCAGCGAACTTAGCCAAAAACATTCAGTACTTC. This gives the protein CASSAANLAKNIQYF. The chain combines TRBV2 with TRBJ2-4, with D hard to call. The CDR3 length is 15 residues. V was shortened by 8 bases and J by 0 bases, with 14 bases between the two germline ends. Looked up from germline, CDR1 is SNHLY and CDR2 is FYNNEI.

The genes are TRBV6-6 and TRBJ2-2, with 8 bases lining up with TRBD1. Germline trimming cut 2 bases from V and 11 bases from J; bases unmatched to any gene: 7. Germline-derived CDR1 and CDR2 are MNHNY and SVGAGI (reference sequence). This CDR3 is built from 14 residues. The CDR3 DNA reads TGTGCCAGCAGTTACATACCAGGGGGCAATGAGCTGTTTTTT. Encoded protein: CASSYIPGGNELFF.

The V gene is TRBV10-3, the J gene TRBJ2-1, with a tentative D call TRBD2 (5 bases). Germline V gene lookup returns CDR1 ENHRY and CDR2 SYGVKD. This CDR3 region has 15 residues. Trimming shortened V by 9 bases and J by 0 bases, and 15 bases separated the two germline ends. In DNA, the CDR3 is TGTGCCATAAGAGCGGAGCTCAGCTCCTACAATGAGCAGTTCTTC. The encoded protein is CAIRAELSSYNEQFF.

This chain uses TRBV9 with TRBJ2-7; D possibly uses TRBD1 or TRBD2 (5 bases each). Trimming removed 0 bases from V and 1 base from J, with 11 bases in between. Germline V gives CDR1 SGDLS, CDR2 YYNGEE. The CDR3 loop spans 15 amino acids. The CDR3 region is CASSVAPRESYEQYF. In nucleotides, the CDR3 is TGTGCCAGCAGCGTAGCACCCAGGGAGTCCTACGAGCAGTACTTC.